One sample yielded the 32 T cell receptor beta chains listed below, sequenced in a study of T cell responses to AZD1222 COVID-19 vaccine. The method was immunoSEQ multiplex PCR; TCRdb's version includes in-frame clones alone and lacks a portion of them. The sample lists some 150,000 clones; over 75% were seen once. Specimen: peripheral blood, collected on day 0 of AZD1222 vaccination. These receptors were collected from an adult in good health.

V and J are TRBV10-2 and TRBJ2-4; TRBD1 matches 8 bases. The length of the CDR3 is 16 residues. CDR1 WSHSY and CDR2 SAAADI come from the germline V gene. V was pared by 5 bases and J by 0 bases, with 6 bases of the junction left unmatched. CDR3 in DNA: TGCGCCAGCAGTTTCACAGGGGGGCTAGCCAAAAACATTCAGTACTTC. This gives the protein CASSFTGGLAKNIQYF.

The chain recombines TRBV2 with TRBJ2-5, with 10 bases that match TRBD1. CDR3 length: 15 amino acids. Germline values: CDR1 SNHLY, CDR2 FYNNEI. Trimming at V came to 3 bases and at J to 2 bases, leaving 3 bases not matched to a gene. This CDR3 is CASSETGGPQETQYF. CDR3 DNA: TGTGCCAGCAGTGAGACAGGGGGCCCACAAGAGACCCAGTACTTC.

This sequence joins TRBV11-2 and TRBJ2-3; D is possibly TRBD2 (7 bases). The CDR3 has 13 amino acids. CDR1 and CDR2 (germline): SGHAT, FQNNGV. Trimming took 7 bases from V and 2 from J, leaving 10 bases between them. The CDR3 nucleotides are TGTGCCAGCAATGGGGGGGCCACAGATACGCAGTATTTT. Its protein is CASNGGATDTQYF.

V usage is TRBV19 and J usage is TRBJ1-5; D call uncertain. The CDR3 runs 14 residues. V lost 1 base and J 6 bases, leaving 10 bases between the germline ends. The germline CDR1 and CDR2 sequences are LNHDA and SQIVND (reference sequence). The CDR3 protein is CASSIVGRGQPQHF. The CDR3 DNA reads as TGTGCCAGTAGTATAGTTGGCCGGGGTCAGCCCCAGCATTTT.

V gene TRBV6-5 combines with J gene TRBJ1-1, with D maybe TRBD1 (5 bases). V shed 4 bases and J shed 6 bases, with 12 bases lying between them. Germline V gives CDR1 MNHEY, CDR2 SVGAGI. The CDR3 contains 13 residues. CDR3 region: CASSFTGTAEAFF. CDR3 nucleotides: TGTGCCAGCAGTTTCACAGGCACGGCTGAAGCTTTCTTT.

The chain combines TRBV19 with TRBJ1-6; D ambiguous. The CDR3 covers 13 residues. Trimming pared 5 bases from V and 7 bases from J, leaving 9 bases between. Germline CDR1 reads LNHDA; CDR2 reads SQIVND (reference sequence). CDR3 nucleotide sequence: TGTGCCAGTAGTTCCGGACTCAATTCACCCCTCCACTTT. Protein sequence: CASSSGLNSPLHF.

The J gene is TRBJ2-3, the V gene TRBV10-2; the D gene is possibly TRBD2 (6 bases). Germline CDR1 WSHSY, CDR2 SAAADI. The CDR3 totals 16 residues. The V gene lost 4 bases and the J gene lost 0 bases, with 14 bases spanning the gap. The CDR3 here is CASSALRGPSTDTQYF. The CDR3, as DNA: TGCGCCAGCAGTGCCCTGCGGGGCCCTAGCACAGATACGCAGTATTTT.

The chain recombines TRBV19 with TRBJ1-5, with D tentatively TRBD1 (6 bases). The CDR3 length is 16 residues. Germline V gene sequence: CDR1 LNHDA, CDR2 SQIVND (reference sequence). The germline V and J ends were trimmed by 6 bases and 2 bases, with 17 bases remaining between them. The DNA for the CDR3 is TGTGCCAGTAGACCCACCGCAGGGGCGGGCAATCAGCCCCAGCATTTT. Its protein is CASRPTAGAGNQPQHF.

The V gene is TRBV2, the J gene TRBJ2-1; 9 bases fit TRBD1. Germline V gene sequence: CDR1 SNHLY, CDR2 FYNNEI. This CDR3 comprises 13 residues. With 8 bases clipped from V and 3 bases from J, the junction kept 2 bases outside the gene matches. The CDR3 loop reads CASEGQGYNEQFF. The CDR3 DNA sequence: TGTGCCAGCGAGGGACAGGGCTACAATGAGCAGTTCTTC.

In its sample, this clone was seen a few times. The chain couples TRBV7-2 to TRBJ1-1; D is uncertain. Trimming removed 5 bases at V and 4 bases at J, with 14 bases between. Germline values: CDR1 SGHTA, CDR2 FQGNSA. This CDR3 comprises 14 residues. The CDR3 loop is CASSQTRFPTEAFF. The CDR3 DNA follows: TGTGCCAGCAGCCAGACTCGTTTTCCCACTGAAGCTTTCTTT.

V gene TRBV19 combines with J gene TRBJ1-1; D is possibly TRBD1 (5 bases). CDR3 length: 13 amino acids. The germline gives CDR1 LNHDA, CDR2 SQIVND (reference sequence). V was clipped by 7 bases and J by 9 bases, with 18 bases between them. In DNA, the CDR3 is TGTGCCAGTACCCCGACAGAAGGAGGAAAAGCTTTCTTT. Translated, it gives CASTPTEGGKAFF.

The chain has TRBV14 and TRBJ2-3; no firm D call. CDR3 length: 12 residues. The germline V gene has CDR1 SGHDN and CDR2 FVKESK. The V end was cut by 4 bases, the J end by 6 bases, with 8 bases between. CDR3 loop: CASSLFGDTQYF. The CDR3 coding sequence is TGTGCCAGCAGCCTCTTCGGGGATACGCAGTATTTT.

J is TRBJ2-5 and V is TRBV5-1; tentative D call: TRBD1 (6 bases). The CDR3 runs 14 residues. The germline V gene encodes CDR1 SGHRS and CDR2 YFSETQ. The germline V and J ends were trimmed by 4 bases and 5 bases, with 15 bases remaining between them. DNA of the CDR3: TGCGCCAGCAGCAAGACAGGATGGGCGGAGACCCAGTACTTC. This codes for CASSKTGWAETQYF.

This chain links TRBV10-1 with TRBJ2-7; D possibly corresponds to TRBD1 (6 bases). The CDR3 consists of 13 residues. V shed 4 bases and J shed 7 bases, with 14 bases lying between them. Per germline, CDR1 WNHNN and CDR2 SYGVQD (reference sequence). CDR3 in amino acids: CASSVTGPGEQYF. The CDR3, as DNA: TGCGCCAGCAGTGTTACAGGGCCAGGGGAGCAGTACTTC.

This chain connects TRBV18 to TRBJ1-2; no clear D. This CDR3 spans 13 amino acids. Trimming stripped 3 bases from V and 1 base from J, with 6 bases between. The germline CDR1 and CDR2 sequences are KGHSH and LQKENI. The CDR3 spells CASSPQDNYGYTF. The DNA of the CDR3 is TGTGCCAGCTCACCCCAGGATAACTATGGCTACACCTTC.

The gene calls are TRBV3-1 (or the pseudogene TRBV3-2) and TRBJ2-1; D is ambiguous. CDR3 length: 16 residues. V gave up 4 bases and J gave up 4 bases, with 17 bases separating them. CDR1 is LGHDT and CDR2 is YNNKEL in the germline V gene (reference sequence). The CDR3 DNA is TGTGCCAGCAGCCCAGAAGAGCACTGGGCTTACAATGAGCAGTTCTTC. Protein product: CASSPEEHWAYNEQFF.

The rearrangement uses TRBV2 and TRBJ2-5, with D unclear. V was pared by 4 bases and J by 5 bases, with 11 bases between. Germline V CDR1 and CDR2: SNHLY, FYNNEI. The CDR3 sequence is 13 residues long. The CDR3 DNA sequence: TGTGCCAGCAGTGCCCCGTCGCGGGAGACCCAGTACTTC. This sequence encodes CASSAPSRETQYF. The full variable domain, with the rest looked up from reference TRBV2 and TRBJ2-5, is EPEVTQTPSHQVTQMGQEVILRCVPISNHLYFYWYRQILGQKVEFLVSFYNNEISEKSEIFDDQFSVERPDGSNFTLKIRSTKLEDSAMYFCASSAPSRETQYFGPGTRLLVL.

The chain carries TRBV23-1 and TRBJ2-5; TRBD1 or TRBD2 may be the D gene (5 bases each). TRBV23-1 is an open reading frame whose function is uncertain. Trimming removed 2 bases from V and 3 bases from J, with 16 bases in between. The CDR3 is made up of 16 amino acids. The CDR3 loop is CASSQEGRAGEETQYF. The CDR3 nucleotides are TGCGCCAGCAGTCAAGAGGGCAGGGCAGGCGAAGAGACCCAGTACTTC.

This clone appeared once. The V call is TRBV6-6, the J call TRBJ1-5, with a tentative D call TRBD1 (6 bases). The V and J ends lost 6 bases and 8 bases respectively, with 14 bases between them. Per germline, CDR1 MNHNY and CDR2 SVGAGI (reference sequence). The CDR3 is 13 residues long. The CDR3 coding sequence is TGTGCCAGCAGAAGGACAGCCGGTGAGCCCCAGCATTTT. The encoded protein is CASRRTAGEPQHF.

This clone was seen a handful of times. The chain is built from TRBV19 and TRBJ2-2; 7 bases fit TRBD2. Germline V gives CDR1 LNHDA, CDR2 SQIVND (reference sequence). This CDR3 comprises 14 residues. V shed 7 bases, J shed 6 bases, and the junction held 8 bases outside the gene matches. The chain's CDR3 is CASNRGGMAGELFF. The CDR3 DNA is TGTGCCAGTAATCGGGGAGGGATGGCCGGGGAGCTGTTTTTT.

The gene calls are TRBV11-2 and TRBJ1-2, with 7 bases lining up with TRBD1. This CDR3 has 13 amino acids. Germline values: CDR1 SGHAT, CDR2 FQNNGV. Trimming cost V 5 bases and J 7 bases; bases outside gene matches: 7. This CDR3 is CASSPTGAGGYTF. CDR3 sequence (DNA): TGTGCCAGCAGCCCAACAGGGGCGGGTGGCTACACCTTC.

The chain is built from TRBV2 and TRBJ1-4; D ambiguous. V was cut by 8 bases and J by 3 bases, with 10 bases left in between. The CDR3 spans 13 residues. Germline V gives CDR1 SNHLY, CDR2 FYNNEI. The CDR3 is CASGLPANEKLFF. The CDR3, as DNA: TGTGCCAGCGGGCTTCCAGCTAATGAAAAACTGTTTTTT.

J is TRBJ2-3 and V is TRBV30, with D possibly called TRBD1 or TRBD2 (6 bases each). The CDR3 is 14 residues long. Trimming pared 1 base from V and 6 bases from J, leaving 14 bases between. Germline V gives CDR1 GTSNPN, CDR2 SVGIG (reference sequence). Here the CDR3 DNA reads TGTGCCTGGAGTGACCGGGGGCCGGGGGATACGCAGTATTTT. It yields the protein CAWSDRGPGDTQYF.

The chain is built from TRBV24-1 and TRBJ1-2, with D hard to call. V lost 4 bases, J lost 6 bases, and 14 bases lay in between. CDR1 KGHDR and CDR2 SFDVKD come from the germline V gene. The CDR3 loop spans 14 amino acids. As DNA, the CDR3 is TGTGCCACCAGTGACCCGGGTCAGTCCCATGGCTACACCTTC. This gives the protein CATSDPGQSHGYTF.

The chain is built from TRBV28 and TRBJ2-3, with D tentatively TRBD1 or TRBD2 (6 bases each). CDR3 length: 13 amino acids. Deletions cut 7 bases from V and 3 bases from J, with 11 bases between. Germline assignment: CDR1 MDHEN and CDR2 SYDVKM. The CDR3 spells CASNLGGTDTQYF. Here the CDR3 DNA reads TGTGCCAGCAACTTAGGGGGGACAGATACGCAGTATTTT. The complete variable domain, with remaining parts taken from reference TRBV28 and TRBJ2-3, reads DVKVTQSSRYLVKRTGEKVFLECVQDMDHENMFWYRQDPGLGLRLIYFSYDVKMKEKGDIPEGYSVSREKKERFSLILESASTNQTSMYLCASNLGGTDTQYFGPGTRLTVL.

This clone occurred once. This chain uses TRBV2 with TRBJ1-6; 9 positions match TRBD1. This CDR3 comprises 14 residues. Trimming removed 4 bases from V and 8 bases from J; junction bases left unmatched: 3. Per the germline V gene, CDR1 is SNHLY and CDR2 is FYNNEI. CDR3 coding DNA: TGTGCCAGCAGTGGGGGACAGGGTTATTCACCCCTCCACTTT. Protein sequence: CASSGGQGYSPLHF. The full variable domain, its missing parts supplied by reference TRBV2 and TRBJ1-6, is EPEVTQTPSHQVTQMGQEVILRCVPISNHLYFYWYRQILGQKVEFLVSFYNNEISEKSEIFDDQFSVERPDGSNFTLKIRSTKLEDSAMYFCASSGGQGYSPLHFGNGTRLTVT.

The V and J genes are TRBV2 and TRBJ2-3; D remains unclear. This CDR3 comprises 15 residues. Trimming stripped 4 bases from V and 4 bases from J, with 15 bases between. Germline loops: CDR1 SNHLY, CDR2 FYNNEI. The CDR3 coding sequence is TGTGCCAGCAGTGGGGCGGCTTCACGGGCAGATACGCAGTATTTT. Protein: CASSGAASRADTQYF.

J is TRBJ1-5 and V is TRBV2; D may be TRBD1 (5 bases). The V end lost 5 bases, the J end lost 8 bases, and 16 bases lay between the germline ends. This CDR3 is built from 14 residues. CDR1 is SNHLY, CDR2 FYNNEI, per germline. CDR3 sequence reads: CASSRGPSAEPQHF. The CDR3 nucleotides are TGTGCCAGCAGTCGGGGACCGTCGGCGGAGCCCCAGCATTTT.

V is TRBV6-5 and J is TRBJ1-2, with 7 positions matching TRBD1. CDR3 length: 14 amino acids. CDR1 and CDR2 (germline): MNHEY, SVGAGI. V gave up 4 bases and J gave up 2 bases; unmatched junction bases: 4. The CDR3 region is CASSSGGENYGYTF. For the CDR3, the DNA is TGTGCCAGCAGTTCAGGGGGTGAAAACTATGGCTACACCTTC.

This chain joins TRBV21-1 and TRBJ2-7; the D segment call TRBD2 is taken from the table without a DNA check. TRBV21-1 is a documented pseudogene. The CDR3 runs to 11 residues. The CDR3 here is CASSKVGEQYF. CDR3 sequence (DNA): TGTGCCAGCAGCAAAGTCGGCGAGCAGTACTTC.

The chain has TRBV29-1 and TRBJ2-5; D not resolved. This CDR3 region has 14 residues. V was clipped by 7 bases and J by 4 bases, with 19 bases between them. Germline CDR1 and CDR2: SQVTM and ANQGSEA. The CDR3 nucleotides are TGCAGCGCCCTACCGTCAGGCAGAGGAGAGACCCAGTACTTC. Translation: CSALPSGRGETQYF.

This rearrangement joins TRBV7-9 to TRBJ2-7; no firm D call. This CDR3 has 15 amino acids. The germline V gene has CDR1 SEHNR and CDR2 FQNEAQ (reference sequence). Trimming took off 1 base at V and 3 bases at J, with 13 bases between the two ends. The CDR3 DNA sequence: TGTGCCAGCAGCTTAGGAGCAGGCAGCCACTACGAGCAGTACTTC. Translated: CASSLGAGSHYEQYF.